The present entry profiles one TCR beta chain with its context. Its matching antigen is unknown. Through a sample-barcoded 5' primer and a J-beta primer mix, a second PCR was run for roughly 7 to 11 cycles. TCRdb redid the calling of the 5' RACE reads with MiXCR, one entry per CDR3 protein. The data hold 750,000 to 1,000,000 distinct CDR3 sequences, with 25% to 35% observed a single time. The entry originates in a study of blood T cells in healthy people across ages. General study results and limits: Observed TCR beta diversity showed a strong correlation with the percentage of naive T cells as measured by flow cytometry.

Total RNA was isolated from each sample in quantities of at least 5.5 micrograms. These data were also filed under a second study, of T cells of mothers and their children. That study adds: In each mother, TCR beta CDR3 reads exceeded 10 million; in each child, they numbered some 2.8 million. Slightly higher, non-significant overlap characterized related mother-child pairs relative to unrelated pairs.

The source is a woman in her thirties or forties in good health. The specimen was blood.

The CDR3 region has the DNA TGTGCCAGCAGCCAAGATGCTAGCGGGGTCTACAATGAGCAGTTCTTC. It codes for CASSQDASGVYNEQFF. This chain links TRBV4-2 with TRBJ2-1; the match to TRBD2 covers 9 bases. V lost 0 bases, J lost 3 bases, and 3 bases stayed unmatched. CDR3 length: 16 residues. Germline V gene data show CDR1 as LGHNA and CDR2 as YNFKEQ.